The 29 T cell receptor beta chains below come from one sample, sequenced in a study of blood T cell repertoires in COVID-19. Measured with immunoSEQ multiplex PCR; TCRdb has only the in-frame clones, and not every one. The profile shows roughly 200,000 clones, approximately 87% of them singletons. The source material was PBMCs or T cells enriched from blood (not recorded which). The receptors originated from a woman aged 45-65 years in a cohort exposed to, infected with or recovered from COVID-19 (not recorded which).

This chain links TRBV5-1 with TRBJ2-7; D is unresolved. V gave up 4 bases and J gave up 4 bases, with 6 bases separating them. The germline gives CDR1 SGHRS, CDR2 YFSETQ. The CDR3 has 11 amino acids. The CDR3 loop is CASSPTYEQYF. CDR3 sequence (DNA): TGCGCCAGCAGCCCAACTTACGAGCAGTACTTC.

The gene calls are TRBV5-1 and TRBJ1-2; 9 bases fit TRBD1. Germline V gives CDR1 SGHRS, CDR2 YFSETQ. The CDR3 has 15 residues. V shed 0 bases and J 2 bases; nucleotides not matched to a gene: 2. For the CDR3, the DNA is TGCGCCAGCAGCTTGGGGACAGGGGACAACTATGGCTACACCTTC. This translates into CASSLGTGDNYGYTF.

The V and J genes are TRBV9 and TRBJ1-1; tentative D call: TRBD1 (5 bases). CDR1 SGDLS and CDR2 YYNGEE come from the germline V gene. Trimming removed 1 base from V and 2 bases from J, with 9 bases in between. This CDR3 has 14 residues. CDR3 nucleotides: TGTGCCAGCAGCGTACAGGGCGTCAACACTGAAGCTTTCTTT. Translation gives CASSVQGVNTEAFF.

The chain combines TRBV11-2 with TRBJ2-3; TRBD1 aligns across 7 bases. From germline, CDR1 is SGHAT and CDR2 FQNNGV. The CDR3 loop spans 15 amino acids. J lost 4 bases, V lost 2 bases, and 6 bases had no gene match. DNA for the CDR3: TGTGCCAGCAGCTTAACTACAGGGGTAGCAGATACGCAGTATTTT. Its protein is CASSLTTGVADTQYF.

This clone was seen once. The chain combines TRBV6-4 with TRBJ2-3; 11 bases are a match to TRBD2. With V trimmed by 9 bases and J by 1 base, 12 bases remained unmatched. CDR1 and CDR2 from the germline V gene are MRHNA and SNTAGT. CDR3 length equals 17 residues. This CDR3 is CASSGGANGNGTDTQYF. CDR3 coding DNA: TGTGCCAGTAGCGGGGGGGCCAACGGGAATGGCACAGATACGCAGTATTTT.

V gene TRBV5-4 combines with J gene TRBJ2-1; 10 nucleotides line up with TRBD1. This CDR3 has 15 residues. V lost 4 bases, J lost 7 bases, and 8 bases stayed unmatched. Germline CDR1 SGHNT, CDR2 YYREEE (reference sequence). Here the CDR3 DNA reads TGTGCCAGCAGCCGGGGACAGGGGTTCCGGAATGAGCAGTTCTTC. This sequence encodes CASSRGQGFRNEQFF.

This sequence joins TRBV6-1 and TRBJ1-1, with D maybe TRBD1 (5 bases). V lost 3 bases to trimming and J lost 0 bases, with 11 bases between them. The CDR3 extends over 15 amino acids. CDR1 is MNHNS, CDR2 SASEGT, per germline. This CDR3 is CASSEASGVNTEAFF. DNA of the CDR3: TGTGCCAGCAGTGAGGCCTCGGGGGTGAACACTGAAGCTTTCTTT.

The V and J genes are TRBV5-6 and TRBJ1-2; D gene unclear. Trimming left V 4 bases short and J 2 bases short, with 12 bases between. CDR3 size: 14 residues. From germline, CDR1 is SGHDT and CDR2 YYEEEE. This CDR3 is CASSNEPKNYGYTF. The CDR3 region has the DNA TGTGCCAGCAGCAACGAACCTAAAAACTATGGCTACACCTTC.

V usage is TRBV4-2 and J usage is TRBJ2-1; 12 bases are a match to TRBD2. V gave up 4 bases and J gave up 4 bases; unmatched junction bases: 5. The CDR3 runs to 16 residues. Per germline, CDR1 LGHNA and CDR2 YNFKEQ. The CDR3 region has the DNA TGTGCCAGCAGCCTTCGGACTAGCGGGGCATACAATGAGCAGTTCTTC. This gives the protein CASSLRTSGAYNEQFF.

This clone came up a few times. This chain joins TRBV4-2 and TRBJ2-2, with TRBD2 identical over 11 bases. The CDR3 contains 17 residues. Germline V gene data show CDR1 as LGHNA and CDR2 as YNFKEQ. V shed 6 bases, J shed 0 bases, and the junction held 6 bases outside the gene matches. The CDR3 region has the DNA TGTGCCAGCAGGCTTAGCGGGGGGGCTGCGAACACCGGGGAGCTGTTTTTT. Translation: CASRLSGGAANTGELFF.

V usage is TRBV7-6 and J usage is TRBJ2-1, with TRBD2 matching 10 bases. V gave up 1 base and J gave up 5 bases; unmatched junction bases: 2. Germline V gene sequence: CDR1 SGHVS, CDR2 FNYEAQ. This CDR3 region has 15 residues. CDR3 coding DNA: TGTGCCAGCAGCTTAGGAGCGGGGGGGAACAATGAGCAGTTCTTC. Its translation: CASSLGAGGNNEQFF. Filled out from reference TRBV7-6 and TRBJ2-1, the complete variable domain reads GAGVSQSPRYKVTKRGQDVALRCDPISGHVSLYWYRQALGQGPEFLTYFNYEAQQDKSGLPNDRFSAERPEGSISTLTIQRTEQRDSAMYRCASSLGAGGNNEQFFGPGTRLTVL.

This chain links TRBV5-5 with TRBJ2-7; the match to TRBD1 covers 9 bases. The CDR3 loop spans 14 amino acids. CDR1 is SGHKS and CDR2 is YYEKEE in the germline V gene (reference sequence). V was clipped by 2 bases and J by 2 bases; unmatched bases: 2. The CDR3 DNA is TGTGCCAGCAGCTTCGGGACAGGGACCTACGAGCAGTACTTC. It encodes CASSFGTGTYEQYF.

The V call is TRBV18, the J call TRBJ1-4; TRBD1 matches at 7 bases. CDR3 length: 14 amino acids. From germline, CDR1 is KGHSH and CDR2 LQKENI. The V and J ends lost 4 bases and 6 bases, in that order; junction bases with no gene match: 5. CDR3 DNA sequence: TGTGCCAGCTCACAAAGACAGGGATATGAAAAACTGTTTTTT. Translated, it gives CASSQRQGYEKLFF.

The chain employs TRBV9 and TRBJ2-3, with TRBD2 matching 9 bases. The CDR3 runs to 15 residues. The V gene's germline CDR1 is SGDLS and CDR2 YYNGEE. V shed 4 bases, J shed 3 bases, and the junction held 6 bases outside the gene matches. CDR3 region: CASSRLAGNTDTQYF. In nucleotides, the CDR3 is TGTGCCAGCAGCCGTCTAGCGGGGAATACAGATACGCAGTATTTT.

This CDR3 is CASGAPEPRTEAFF. CDR3 in DNA: TGTGCCAGCGGGGCGCCTGAACCAAGGACTGAAGCTTTCTTT. This chain joins TRBV7-9 and TRBJ1-1, with a tentative D call TRBD1 (5 bases). Germline V gene lookup returns CDR1 SEHNR and CDR2 FQNEAQ (reference sequence). The V end lost 8 bases, the J end lost 5 bases, and 18 bases lay between the germline ends. This CDR3 spans 14 amino acids.

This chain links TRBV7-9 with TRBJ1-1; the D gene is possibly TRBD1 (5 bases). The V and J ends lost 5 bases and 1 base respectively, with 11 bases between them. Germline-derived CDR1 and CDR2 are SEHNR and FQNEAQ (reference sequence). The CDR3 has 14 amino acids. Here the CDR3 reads CASSLDSRNTEAFF. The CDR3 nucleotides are TGTGCCAGCAGCCTCGACAGCAGGAACACTGAAGCTTTCTTT.

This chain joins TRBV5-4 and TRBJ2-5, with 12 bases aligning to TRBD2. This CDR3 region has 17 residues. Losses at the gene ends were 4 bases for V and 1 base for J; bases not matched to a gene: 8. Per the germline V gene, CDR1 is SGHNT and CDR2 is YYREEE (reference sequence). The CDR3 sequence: CASSPRGLAGSQETQYF. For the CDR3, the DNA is TGTGCCAGCAGCCCAAGGGGACTAGCGGGTTCCCAAGAGACCCAGTACTTC.

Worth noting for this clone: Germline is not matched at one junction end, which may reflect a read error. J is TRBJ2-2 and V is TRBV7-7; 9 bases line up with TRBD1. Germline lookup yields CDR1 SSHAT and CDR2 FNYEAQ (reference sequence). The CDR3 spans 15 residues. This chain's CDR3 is CASSRAGTGSGELFF. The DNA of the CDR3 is TGTGCTAGCAGCCGAGCCGGGACAGGGTCCGGGGAGCTGTTTTTT.

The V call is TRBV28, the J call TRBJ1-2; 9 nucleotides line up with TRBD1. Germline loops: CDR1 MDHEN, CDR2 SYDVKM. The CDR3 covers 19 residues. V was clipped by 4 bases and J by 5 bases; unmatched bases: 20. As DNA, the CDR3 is TGTGCCAGCAGTTCGCCGCTAGGGACAGGGACTTGGCCGGGTTATGGCTACACCTTC. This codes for CASSSPLGTGTWPGYGYTF.

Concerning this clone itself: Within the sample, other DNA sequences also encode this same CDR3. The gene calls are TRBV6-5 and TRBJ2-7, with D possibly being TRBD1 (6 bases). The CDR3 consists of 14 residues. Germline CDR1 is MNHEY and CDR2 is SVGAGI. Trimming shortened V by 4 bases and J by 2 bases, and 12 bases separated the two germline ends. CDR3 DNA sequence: TGTGCCAGCAGTTCGGGACAATTACCCTACGAGCAGTACTTC. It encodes CASSSGQLPYEQYF.

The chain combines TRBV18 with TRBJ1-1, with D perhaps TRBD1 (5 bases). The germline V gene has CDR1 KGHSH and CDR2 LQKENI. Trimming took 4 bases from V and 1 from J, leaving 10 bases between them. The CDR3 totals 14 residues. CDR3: CASSLGDRNTEAFF. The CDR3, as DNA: TGTGCCAGCTCACTAGGGGATAGGAACACTGAAGCTTTCTTT.

In DNA, the CDR3 is TGTGCCAGCTGGGGCAACACCGGGGAGCTGTTTTTT. Its protein product is CASWGNTGELFF. This rearrangement joins TRBV5-6 to TRBJ2-2; D possibly corresponds to TRBD1 (5 bases). Germline values: CDR1 SGHDT, CDR2 YYEEEE. V was pared by 7 bases and J by 2 bases, with 6 bases between. This CDR3 is built from 12 residues.

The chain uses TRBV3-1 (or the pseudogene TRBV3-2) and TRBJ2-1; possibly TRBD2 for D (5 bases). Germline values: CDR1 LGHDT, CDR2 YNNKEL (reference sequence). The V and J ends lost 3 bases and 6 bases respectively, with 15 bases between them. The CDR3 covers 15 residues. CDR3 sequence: CASSQAAASFNEQFF. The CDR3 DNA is TGTGCCAGCAGCCAGGCGGCGGCTAGCTTCAATGAGCAGTTCTTC.

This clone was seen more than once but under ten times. The CDR3 loop is CASSPKSGGSTEAFF. The CDR3 bases are TGTGCCAGCAGCCCTAAATCGGGGGGGAGCACTGAAGCTTTCTTT. V usage is TRBV14 and J usage is TRBJ1-1, with D possibly being TRBD1 (5 bases). V lost 4 bases and J lost 4, with 16 bases in between. The CDR3 runs 15 residues. Germline CDR1 and CDR2: SGHDN and FVKESK.

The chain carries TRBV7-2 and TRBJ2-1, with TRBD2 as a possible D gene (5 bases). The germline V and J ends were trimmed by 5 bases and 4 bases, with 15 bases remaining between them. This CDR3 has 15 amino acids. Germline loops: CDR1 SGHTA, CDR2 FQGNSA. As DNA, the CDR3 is TGTGCCAGCAGCCACCGTAGTCCGGGATACAATGAGCAGTTCTTC. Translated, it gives CASSHRSPGYNEQFF.

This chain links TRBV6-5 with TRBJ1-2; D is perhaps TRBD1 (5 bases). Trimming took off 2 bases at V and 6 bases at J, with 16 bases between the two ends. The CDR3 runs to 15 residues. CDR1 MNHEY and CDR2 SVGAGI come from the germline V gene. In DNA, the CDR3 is TGTGCCAGCAGTTACAGGGTGGGGCGGCGTGATGGCTACACCTTC. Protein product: CASSYRVGRRDGYTF.

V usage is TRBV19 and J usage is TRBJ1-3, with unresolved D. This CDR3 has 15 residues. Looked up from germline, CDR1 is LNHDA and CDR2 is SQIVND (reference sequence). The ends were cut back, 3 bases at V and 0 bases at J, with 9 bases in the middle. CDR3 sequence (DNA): TGTGCCAGTAGTATTAAAGCCTACTCTGGAAACACCATATATTTT. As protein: CASSIKAYSGNTIYF.

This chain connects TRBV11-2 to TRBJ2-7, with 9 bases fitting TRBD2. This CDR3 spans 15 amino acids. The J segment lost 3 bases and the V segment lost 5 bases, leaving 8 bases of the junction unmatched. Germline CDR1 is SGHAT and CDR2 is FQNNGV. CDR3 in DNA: TGTGCCAGCAGCCAAGGAGCGGGGGGCCACTACGAGCAGTACTTC. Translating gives CASSQGAGGHYEQYF.

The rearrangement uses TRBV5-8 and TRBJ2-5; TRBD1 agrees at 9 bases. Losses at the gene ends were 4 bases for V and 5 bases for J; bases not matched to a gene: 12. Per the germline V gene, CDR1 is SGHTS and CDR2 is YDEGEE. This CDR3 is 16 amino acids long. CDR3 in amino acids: CASSEGTGSGLETQYF. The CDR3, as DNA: TGTGCCAGCAGCGAAGGGACAGGGTCAGGGCTGGAGACCCAGTACTTC.